This paragraph covers one T cell receptor (beta chain) sequence. This record comes from a study of HIV-infected patients and healthy controls. This CDR3 spans 14 amino acids. With 5 bases removed from V and 1 base from J, the gap between germline ends came to 11 bases. Looked up from germline, CDR1 is SEHNR and CDR2 is FQNEAQ (reference sequence). TCRdb reprocessed the 5' RACE reads with MiXCR, giving one entry per CDR3 protein. The sample records roughly 70,000 distinct CDR3 sequences, less than 20% being singletons. This chain uses TRBV7-9 with TRBJ2-5; the D gene is possibly TRBD1 (6 bases). The receptor's source is a human donor in good health. The sequenced sample was CD4+ T cells from blood. CDR3 sequence (DNA): TGTGCCAGCAGCAAACGGACAGCCCAAGAGACCCAGTACTTC. This gives the protein CASSKRTAQETQYF. The whole variable domain, filled in from reference TRBV7-9 and TRBJ2-5, reads DTGVSQNPRHKITKRGQNVTFRCDPISEHNRLYWYRQTLGQGPEFLTYFQNEAQLEKSRLLSDRFSAERPKGSFSTLEIQRTEQGDSAMYLCASSKRTAQETQYFGPGTRLLVL.